The 25 T cell receptor beta chains presented below share a single source sample, sequenced in a study of T cell responses to AZD1222 COVID-19 vaccine. The table came from immunoSEQ multiplex PCR; TCRdb's copy has only in-frame clones and leaves some out. The repertoire has about 150,000 clones, over 80% of them found once; the top ten carry approximately 9%. This material consisted of peripheral blood, taken 28 days after the second AZD1222 dose. These receptors all stem from an adult who received the AZD1222 COVID-19 vaccine.

In this sample, this clone turned up many times. The chain is built from TRBV19 and TRBJ2-7, with D unresolved. Germline V gene data show CDR1 as LNHDA and CDR2 as SQIVND (reference sequence). V lost 7 bases, J lost 5 bases, and 15 bases lay in between. The CDR3 length is 13 residues. CDR3 in amino acids: CASTGPNYDEQYF. CDR3 coding DNA: TGTGCCAGTACTGGCCCCAATTACGACGAGCAGTACTTC.

V usage is TRBV19 and J usage is TRBJ2-7; 11 nucleotides agree with TRBD1. Germline CDR1 reads LNHDA; CDR2 reads SQIVND (reference sequence). This CDR3 region has 16 residues. V lost 3 bases to trimming and J lost 0 bases; unmatched junction nucleotides: 4. CDR3 residues: CASSMTGTGGSYEQYF. The CDR3 DNA reads as TGTGCCAGTAGTATGACTGGGACAGGGGGCTCCTACGAGCAGTACTTC.

In its sample, this clone was seen once. The chain joins TRBV7-2 to TRBJ2-1, with D possibly being TRBD2 (6 bases). Germline CDR1 SGHTA, CDR2 FQGNSA. Trimming stripped 6 bases from V and 3 bases from J, with 15 bases between. The CDR3 has 15 amino acids. CDR3 DNA: TGTGCCAGCAGAGAAGCGGGCGGGGTCTACAATGAGCAGTTCTTC. Amino acids: CASREAGGVYNEQFF.

This chain links TRBV6-5 with TRBJ1-3; the D is unclear. V lost 2 bases to trimming and J lost 0 bases, with 8 bases between them. The CDR3 has 15 residues. The germline V gene encodes CDR1 MNHEY and CDR2 SVGAGI. CDR3 nucleotide sequence: TGTGCCAGCAGTTACAGGGCAAACTCTGGAAACACCATATATTTT. This codes for CASSYRANSGNTIYF.

This chain uses TRBV5-4 with TRBJ2-2; 13 nucleotides line up with TRBD2. Germline CDR1 SGHNT, CDR2 YYREEE (reference sequence). The trim removed 4 bases at V and 4 bases at J, leaving 4 bases unmatched. The CDR3 is 16 residues long. CDR3 DNA sequence: TGTGCCAGCAGCCTTACTAGCGGGAGGGTCACCGGGGAGCTGTTTTTT. It translates to CASSLTSGRVTGELFF.

The gene calls are TRBV7-8 and TRBJ2-5, with TRBD1 as a possible D gene (6 bases). Germline V lookup: CDR1 SGHVS, CDR2 FQNEAQ. Trimming left V 5 bases short and J 3 bases short, with 16 bases between. The CDR3 runs to 15 residues. CDR3: CASSPTGTRKETQYF. DNA for the CDR3: TGTGCCAGCAGCCCTACCGGGACACGGAAAGAGACCCAGTACTTC.

This chain joins TRBV12-3 or TRBV12-4 and TRBJ2-3; D ambiguous. V gave up 4 bases and J gave up 2 bases, with 7 bases separating them. The CDR3 covers 13 residues. The CDR3 is CASSSAITDTQYF. Written as DNA, the CDR3 is TGTGCCAGCAGTTCGGCCATCACAGATACGCAGTATTTT.

The chain joins TRBV7-2 to TRBJ2-7; TRBD1 matches 7 bases. V trimming: 6 bases; J trimming: 7 bases; junction bases outside the gene matches: 12. The CDR3 sequence is 14 residues long. Germline CDR1 and CDR2: SGHTA and FQGNSA. In nucleotides, the CDR3 is TGTGCCAGCAGTCCAGACAGGGCTGGGCGGGAGCAGTACTTC. Protein product: CASSPDRAGREQYF. The entire variable domain, with the rest obtained from reference TRBV7-2 and TRBJ2-7, is as follows: GAGVSQSPSNKVTEKGKDVELRCDPISGHTALYWYRQSLGQGLEFLIYFQGNSAPDKSGLPSDRFSAERTGGSVSTLTIQRTQQEDSAVYLCASSPDRAGREQYFGPGTRLTVT.

The rearrangement joins TRBV9 to TRBJ1-4; 7 bases agree with TRBD1. The ends lost 4 bases at V and 11 bases at J; junction bases unmatched: 5. In germline, CDR1 is SGDLS, CDR2 YYNGEE. This CDR3 contains 12 residues. The CDR3 is CASSPDRAKLFF. The CDR3 DNA is TGTGCCAGCAGCCCCGACAGGGCTAAACTGTTTTTT.

This rearrangement joins TRBV5-4 to TRBJ2-5, with TRBD1 matching 8 bases. Germline V gene sequence: CDR1 SGHNT, CDR2 YYREEE (reference sequence). The CDR3 loop spans 13 amino acids. V was pared by 4 bases and J by 4 bases, with 3 bases of the junction left unmatched. The CDR3 DNA reads as TGTGCCAGCAGCCGTGACAGGGGAGAGACCCAGTACTTC. It translates to CASSRDRGETQYF.

This clone was observed a few times. The chain couples TRBV7-2 to TRBJ2-1, with TRBD1 as a possible D gene (6 bases). V was cut by 2 bases and J by 6 bases, with 14 bases left in between. Per germline, CDR1 SGHTA and CDR2 FQGNSA. This CDR3 is built from 15 residues. CDR3 sequence reads: CASSLFGTGSNEQFF. As DNA, the CDR3 is TGTGCCAGCAGCTTATTCGGTACAGGGAGCAATGAGCAGTTCTTC.

The J gene is TRBJ2-1, the V gene TRBV24-1; TRBD2 aligns across 10 bases. V lost 3 bases and J lost 4; bases outside the gene matches: 2. This CDR3 contains 15 residues. Germline assignment: CDR1 KGHDR and CDR2 SFDVKD. The CDR3 region has the DNA TGTGCCACCAGTGATACTAGCGGGACGTACAATGAGCAGTTCTTC. Translating gives CATSDTSGTYNEQFF.

V and J are TRBV7-2 and TRBJ2-2, with D tentatively TRBD1 (6 bases). The CDR3 spans 14 residues. CDR1 and CDR2 (germline): SGHTA, FQGNSA. Trimming left V 4 bases short and J 8 bases short, with 14 bases between. CDR3 coding DNA: TGTGCCAGCAGCTCAGGGGCGGCCACTGGGGAGCTGTTTTTT. Protein: CASSSGAATGELFF. Full variable domain (outside the CDR3, taken from reference TRBV7-2 and TRBJ2-2): GAGVSQSPSNKVTEKGKDVELRCDPISGHTALYWYRQSLGQGLEFLIYFQGNSAPDKSGLPSDRFSAERTGGSVSTLTIQRTQQEDSAVYLCASSSGAATGELFFGEGSRLTVL.

The gene calls are TRBV18 and TRBJ1-4, with D unresolved. Germline CDR1 KGHSH, CDR2 LQKENI. Trimming shortened V by 0 bases and J by 8 bases, and 10 bases separated the two germline ends. This CDR3 contains 14 residues. In nucleotides, the CDR3 is TGTGCCAGCTCACCACCGGCTACCGGCGAAAAACTGTTTTTT. It is translated as CASSPPATGEKLFF.

The V gene is TRBV5-8, the J gene TRBJ2-3, with D unclear. The CDR3 has 15 residues. Per the germline V gene, CDR1 is SGHTS and CDR2 is YDEGEE. The V gene lost 7 bases and the J gene lost 0 bases, with 15 bases spanning the gap. For the CDR3, the DNA is TGTGCCAGCTCCAATAGGGCTAGTAGCACAGATACGCAGTATTTT. Its protein is CASSNRASSTDTQYF.

V and J are TRBV19 and TRBJ2-3; 7 bases fit TRBD2. This CDR3 is 16 amino acids long. The V segment lost 5 bases and the J segment 2 bases; nucleotides outside the gene matches: 10. The V gene's germline CDR1 is LNHDA and CDR2 SQIVND (reference sequence). The CDR3 nucleotides read TGTGCCAGTAGTCCCGGAGGAGCGGGATTCACAGATACGCAGTATTTT. As protein: CASSPGGAGFTDTQYF.

This CDR3 is CASSLDGVSYNEQFF. In DNA, the CDR3 is TGCGCCAGCAGCTTGGACGGGGTTTCCTACAATGAGCAGTTCTTC. The rearrangement joins TRBV5-1 to TRBJ2-1; D is possibly TRBD2 (5 bases). The CDR3 totals 15 residues. Germline V gives CDR1 SGHRS, CDR2 YFSETQ. Trimming removed 0 bases at V and 1 base at J, with 8 bases between.

The chain joins TRBV7-2 to TRBJ2-1; tentative D call: TRBD2 (6 bases). Trimming removed 3 bases at V and 7 bases at J, with 13 bases between. Germline V lookup: CDR1 SGHTA, CDR2 FQGNSA. The CDR3 has 14 amino acids. Here the CDR3 reads CASSFGGKYNEQFF. In DNA, the CDR3 is TGTGCCAGCAGCTTTGGAGGGAAATATAATGAGCAGTTCTTC.

The genes are TRBV3-1 (or the pseudogene TRBV3-2) and TRBJ2-2, with D unclear. V lost 4 bases and J lost 9, with 12 bases in between. CDR3 length: 13 amino acids. Germline CDR1 is LGHDT and CDR2 is YNNKEL (reference sequence). CDR3 DNA sequence: TGTGCCAGCAGCCCGAACATGGTCCGGGAGCTGTTTTTT. This translates into CASSPNMVRELFF.

The chain combines TRBV6-1 with TRBJ2-1; D remains ambiguous. Germline V lookup: CDR1 MNHNS, CDR2 SASEGT. Trimming shortened V by 3 bases and J by 8 bases, and 11 bases separated the two germline ends. There are 13 residues in the CDR3. The CDR3 DNA follows: TGTGCCAGCAGTGATGAACGGACGGATGAGCAGTTCTTC. This encodes CASSDERTDEQFF.

This sequence joins TRBV11-2 and TRBJ2-7, with 7 bases identical to TRBD1. J was trimmed by 3 bases and V by 4 bases; bases with no gene match: 6. CDR3 length: 14 residues. The germline V gene encodes CDR1 SGHAT and CDR2 FQNNGV. DNA for the CDR3: TGTGCCAGCAGCTCGACAGGGTTTTTCTACGAGCAGTACTTC. Translating gives CASSSTGFFYEQYF.

This chain joins TRBV4-2 and TRBJ2-1; possible D gene TRBD1, 7 bases. Trimming cost V 0 bases and J 4 bases, with 13 bases left between them. Germline V CDR1 and CDR2: LGHNA, YNFKEQ. This CDR3 is built from 16 residues. CDR3 loop: CASSQDAAGGYNEQFF. The CDR3 nucleotides read TGTGCCAGCAGCCAAGACGCGGCAGGGGGGTACAATGAGCAGTTCTTC.

This clone was picked up one time. V is TRBV6-5 and J is TRBJ2-5; TRBD2 matches at 7 bases. V dropped 4 bases and J dropped 4; count of bases not matched to a gene: 9. The CDR3 contains 15 residues. Germline-derived CDR1 and CDR2 are MNHEY and SVGAGI. The CDR3 reads CASSSEGRAGETQYF. The CDR3 bases are TGTGCCAGCAGTTCGGAGGGGAGGGCCGGAGAGACCCAGTACTTC.

This rearrangement joins TRBV25-1 to TRBJ2-5, with 12 bases matching TRBD2. Germline V CDR1 and CDR2: MGHDK, SYGVNS. V lost 3 bases, J lost 7 bases, and 6 bases stayed unmatched. CDR3 size: 15 residues. CDR3 sequence (DNA): TGTGCCAGCAGTGAGCTGACTAGCGGGAGAGGGACCCAGTACTTC. Encoded protein: CASSELTSGRGTQYF.

As DNA, the CDR3 is TGTGCCAGCAGTTTACTCGGGACAGGGGGCACTGAAGCTTTCTTT. Amino acids: CASSLLGTGGTEAFF. V and J are TRBV28 and TRBJ1-1; 11 bases align to TRBD1. Germline V gene sequence: CDR1 MDHEN, CDR2 SYDVKM. The trim removed 2 bases at V and 4 bases at J, leaving 3 bases unmatched. This CDR3 is 15 amino acids long.